The 13 T cell receptor beta chains below all came from one sample that was sequenced in a study of OX40 agonist ivuxolimab in advanced cancers. Clones were sequenced by immunoSEQ multiplex PCR, and TCRdb holds only the in-frame ones, with some missing. The sample holds some 35,000 clones; less than 80% are singletons and the top ten take 10% to 11%. The input for sequencing was CD4+ or CD8+ T cells sorted from blood, taken in a trial of the OX40 agonist ivuxolimab. The receptors derive from an adult with an advanced solid tumor such as melanoma, head and neck, liver or kidney cancer.

The rearrangement uses TRBV5-8 and TRBJ2-5; 11 bases fit TRBD1. Germline assignment: CDR1 SGHTS and CDR2 YDEGEE. This CDR3 has 15 residues. Trimming removed 4 bases from V and 5 bases from J; junction bases left unmatched: 7. CDR3 amino acids: CASSARTGGVETQYF. In DNA form, the CDR3 reads TGTGCCAGCAGCGCGCGGACAGGGGGCGTTGAGACCCAGTACTTC.

This clone appeared a few times. This chain joins TRBV27 and TRBJ1-1; a weak D match, TRBD1 (5 bases). V gave up 2 bases and J gave up 4 bases, with 11 bases separating them. Germline loops: CDR1 MNHEY, CDR2 SMNVEV (reference sequence). CDR3 length: 14 residues. Here the CDR3 DNA reads TGTGCCAGCAGTTTACAGGGTTTTGGCACTGAAGCTTTCTTT. It translates to CASSLQGFGTEAFF.

The sample holds a few counts of this clone. The chain links TRBV5-4 to TRBJ1-2; 12 bases match TRBD1. Germline lookup yields CDR1 SGHNT and CDR2 YYREEE (reference sequence). CDR3 size: 15 residues. Losses at the gene ends were 2 bases for V and 12 bases for J; bases not matched to a gene: 11. The CDR3 is CASSFNQGDRGQDTF. The CDR3 region has the DNA TGTGCCAGCAGCTTTAATCAGGGGGACAGGGGGCAGGACACCTTC.

The table lists this clone with a count of one. The chain employs TRBV30 and TRBJ1-5, with 7 bases that match TRBD1. V dropped 3 bases and J dropped 2; count of bases not matched to a gene: 7. CDR3 length: 15 residues. Germline V gene lookup returns CDR1 GTSNPN and CDR2 SVGIG (reference sequence). CDR3 in amino acids: CAWRGGGGGNQPQHF. Here the CDR3 DNA reads TGTGCCTGGAGGGGGGGAGGGGGCGGCAATCAGCCCCAGCATTTT.

The chain links TRBV27 to TRBJ2-3; D is tentatively TRBD1 or TRBD2 (5 bases each). V dropped 4 bases and J dropped 0 bases, with 20 bases sitting between them. Germline lookup yields CDR1 MNHEY and CDR2 SMNVEV (reference sequence). The CDR3 is 18 residues long. In DNA form, the CDR3 reads TGTGCCAGCAGTTACATCTTCCGGGGACCCTCTAGCACAGATACGCAGTATTTT. Residues: CASSYIFRGPSSTDTQYF.

The chain combines TRBV5-6 with TRBJ2-2; TRBD1 or TRBD2 may be the D gene (5 bases each). The CDR3 sequence is 16 residues long. Trimming took 3 bases from V and 1 from J, leaving 13 bases between them. The germline gives CDR1 SGHDT, CDR2 YYEEEE. This CDR3 reads CASSSLGTVNTGELFF. DNA of the CDR3: TGTGCCAGCAGCTCCCTGGGGACGGTGAACACCGGGGAGCTGTTTTTT.

The gene calls are TRBV27 and TRBJ1-3; possibly TRBD1 for D (5 bases). This CDR3 has 14 residues. Germline CDR1 MNHEY, CDR2 SMNVEV (reference sequence). With 5 bases removed from V and 4 bases from J, the gap between germline ends came to 12 bases. As DNA, the CDR3 is TGTGCCAGCAGTCCCGGGACGGGGGGAAACACCATATATTTT. Encoded protein: CASSPGTGGNTIYF.

This clone was seen only a few times. The chain uses TRBV10-3 and TRBJ2-2; 9 bases fit TRBD2. V was clipped by 10 bases and J by 2 bases; unmatched bases: 5. This CDR3 is 14 amino acids long. Germline V gives CDR1 ENHRY, CDR2 SYGVKD. The CDR3 loop is CATSGEINTGELFF. DNA for the CDR3: TGTGCCACTAGCGGGGAGATAAACACCGGGGAGCTGTTTTTT.

The rearrangement joins TRBV11-2 to TRBJ2-1; D gene unclear. V gave up 1 base and J gave up 8 bases, with 6 bases separating them. The CDR3 sequence is 12 residues long. Per the germline V gene, CDR1 is SGHAT and CDR2 is FQNNGV. The DNA for the CDR3 is TGTGCCAGCAGCTTAGGAGATGATGAGCAGTTCTTC. This translates into CASSLGDDEQFF.

The chain joins TRBV6-5 to TRBJ2-7; D perhaps matches TRBD1 (5 bases). The CDR3 covers 14 residues. V lost 4 bases and J 1 base, leaving 11 bases between the germline ends. Germline CDR1 MNHEY, CDR2 SVGAGI. The CDR3 nucleotides read TGTGCCAGCAGTTTAGGGGTACATTCCTACGAGCAGTACTTC. This translates into CASSLGVHSYEQYF.

This chain joins TRBV7-9 and TRBJ2-1; D unresolved. Trimming removed 0 bases at V and 7 bases at J, with 13 bases between. The CDR3 extends over 15 amino acids. Germline V gene data show CDR1 as SEHNR and CDR2 as FQNEAQ (reference sequence). This CDR3 reads CASSLARGSHNEQFF. CDR3 in DNA: TGTGCCAGCAGCTTAGCCCGAGGATCCCATAATGAGCAGTTCTTC.

The genes are TRBV28 and TRBJ2-7; D uncertain. Trimming stripped 5 bases from V and 5 bases from J, with 7 bases between. CDR1 and CDR2 from the germline V gene are MDHEN and SYDVKM. CDR3 length: 11 residues. The CDR3 protein is CASSQKDEQYF. The CDR3 DNA follows: TGTGCCAGCAGTCAAAAAGACGAGCAGTACTTC.

The chain has TRBV10-3 and TRBJ1-1; 7 positions agree with TRBD1. The length of the CDR3 is 14 residues. Trimming took 4 bases from V and 4 from J; bases not matched to a gene: 6. Germline V gene lookup returns CDR1 ENHRY and CDR2 SYGVKD. In DNA, the CDR3 is TGTGCCATCAGTGGAACAGGGGTCCTCACTGAAGCTTTCTTT. This codes for CAISGTGVLTEAFF.